Described below is a single TCR beta chain sequence and its context. The antigen this receptor binds is unknown. Base qualities are missing; no much larger clone stands one base away. This specimen comes from a study of cytomegalovirus exposure and HLA in healthy donors (dated by TCRdb to 2016 to 2017). About the full investigation: An earlier analysis of roughly 570 of the donors reported 276 Gb of sequence data and 117 million unique TCR beta sequences obtained from roughly 180 million T cells. Approximately 330 gigabases of sequencing data and around 88 million unique TCR sequences made up an early release that covered under 750 HLA-typed donors. The genetic ancestry cluster associated with self-reported Caucasian donors included about 81% of the roughly 400 genotyped donors. The study was designed to test whether signatures of past pathogen exposure could be identified by cataloging public T cell receptors. The T cell repertoires of 670 or so subjects were profiled by immunosequencing and related to cytomegalovirus serostatus. Along with the approximately 600-subject first cohort, a separate validation cohort of about 110 different subjects was used. High-throughput TCR immunosequencing, statistical association of individual TCRs with disease status, and machine learning were combined to predict cytomegalovirus infection status. To study patterns of TCR occurrence, a later analysis re-analyzed previously published TCR beta repertoires from 666 donors and added high-resolution HLA genotyping. In the later analysis, no new phenotypic data were used to find candidate immune exposures; instead, reliance was placed on TCR beta sequences and their occurrence across donors. An earlier analysis of fewer than 700 of the donors applied high-throughput TCR beta sequencing to assess whether each TCR beta V gene segment acted as functional or pseudogenic. Alongside the repertoire data, information on donor age, sex, ethnicity and CMV serostatus was compiled. In a later genetic analysis, genome-wide SNP genotypes for about three fifths of the roughly 670 donors were used, and that subset was treated as a discovery cohort. All discovery cohort repertoires had been generated on a single sequencing platform. HLA typing included class I and class II loci at four-digit resolution. Typing coverage differed by locus: A, B, C, DRB1 and DQB1 were typed in roughly 620-630 donors, DQA1 in roughly 500, DPA1 in some 570, and DPB1 in just under 480. About five DR-DQ haplotypes were treated as single units for association and clustering because of strong linkage in the cohort. Among 398 genotyped donors of the cohort, an average of around 240,000 unique TCR beta nucleotide sequences was sequenced per donor, of which 15% to 20% were non-productive. General conclusions and limits of the study: According to a later analysis, TCR association rates differed among HLA loci, with DRB1 alleles showing the most associated TCRs and HLA-C alleles showing the fewest. A cluster of highly shared sequence variants was judged likely to represent a technical artifact of the sequencing pipeline. In vitro tests confirmed that a few of the cytomegalovirus-associated TCR beta chains recognize cytomegalovirus antigens. In this cohort, only TCR beta chains were sequenced, and detectable features were limited by the absence of alpha or paired-chain data. An association between a missense DCLRE1C variant and V-gene and J-gene trimming of TCR beta chains was found in a later genetic analysis and replicated in an independent cohort. The authors suggested that the approach could potentially be extended to other disease states and immunological phenotypes. While some public TCRs were present in many individuals, most TCR sequences turned up only very rarely across donors. In a later analysis, HLA-associated TCR beta chains were found to be more clonally expanded and to have lower generation probabilities than equally common non-associated chains. In a later analysis, most CMV-associated TCR beta chains were found to appear HLA-restricted, with HLA associations seemingly driven largely by CMV exposure. Because some donors lacked HLA typing at each locus, the association tests relied only on the typed subset. A further reported finding was that TCR beta sequences accurately predicted the HLA-A and HLA-B alleles for most subjects in the first cohort. A later genetic analysis reported fewer N-insertions in productive TCRs among donors in an Asian-associated ancestry cluster than the roughly 700-donor mean. Because the 87-base-pair reads could not distinguish some IMGT-functional V segments, including TRBV6-2 and TRBV6-3, those segments were excluded. Correlated functional status among segregating V segments might be attributable to linkage disequilibrium, but an unknown experimental factor could not be ruled out. A later analysis associated 15,000 to 20,000 TCR beta sequences with specific HLA alleles at a false discovery rate of 0.05. For the cohort, immune exposure information was limited to CMV serostatus. In the study, about 150 TCR beta chains were listed as associated with cytomegalovirus. Roughly uniform sequencing depth across donors was assumed in presence/absence analyses, although this assumption may not hold. Cytomegalovirus status was reported to be diagnosed by the classifier with high specificity and sensitivity in both the original and validation cohorts. When HLA alleles, especially DR and DQ, strongly co-occurred, attributing TCR associations to individual alleles was difficult. Because counts were too low, roughly 18 rarely observed V segments, including chromosome 9 orphons, were left out of the earlier analysis of a few hundred of the donors. In an earlier analysis of some 500 of the donors, most TCR beta V segments appeared in productive rearrangements about 87% or about 30% of the time, broadly matching IMGT annotations. Several of the top co-occurrence clusters appeared to be linked to parvovirus B19, influenza, CMV and Epstein-Barr virus, according to a later analysis.

The library was produced with the immunoSEQ multiplex PCR assay. For the multiplex PCR, a mixture combining 60 forward primers for TCR Vbeta segments and 13 reverse primers for TCR Jbeta segments was used. The CDR3 region of rearranged TCR beta genes was amplified from genomic DNA with a multiplex PCR assay. The amplified TCR beta libraries were sequenced on the Illumina HiSeq System as 87-base-pair reads. In the authors' own workflow: Across the 500 to 750 repertoires, a later analysis counted 78 million or so unique TCR beta chains, some 11 million of which were shared by at least two donors. To remove PCR and sequencing errors, raw reads were error-corrected and collapsed into unique sequences using a nearest-neighbor algorithm that merged closely related sequences. Alignment of CDR3 sequences to IMGT reference sequences was used to assign V, D and J gene segments. For a sequence to be retained, at least a six-nucleotide match to both a V gene segment and a J gene segment was required. Rearrangements were called productive when the CDR3 lacked stop codons and stayed in frame with V and J; all others were non-productive. Following IMGT convention, CDR3 was defined as the stretch from the second conserved V-encoded cysteine to the conserved J-encoded phenylalanine. Sequences without an unambiguous match to a single V gene segment were excluded from the earlier analysis of a few hundred of the donors. An earlier analysis of a few hundred of the donors called V segments functional above 56.7% productive rearrangements and segregating when the between-donor standard deviation exceeded 5%. To diagnose cytomegalovirus status from the catalog of TCR beta chain sequences, a statistical classification framework was built. In a later analysis, V and J genes were assigned by comparing TCR nucleotide sequences against IMGT/GENE-DB human TR gene sequences. In a later analysis, CDR3 sequences and most-parsimonious VDJ recombination scenarios were assigned using the TCRdist pipeline. A later analysis defined each TCR beta chain by its CDR3 amino acid sequence plus V-gene family, and excluded reads lacking a unique V-gene family. To address suspected cross-contamination and a sequencing artifact, a later analysis removed a few hundred highly shared, low-generation-probability nucleotide sequences. A later analysis calculated a clonal expansion index for each public chain from normalized within-repertoire ranks of inferred template counts. In a later analysis, generation probabilities were computed with a VDJ recombination model fitted to out-of-frame rearrangements, and the resulting probabilities were checked against IGoR. In a later analysis, hypergeometric tests were used to score TCR-TCR, TCR-HLA and TCR-CMV co-occurrence, with a repertoire-size bias correction applied to TCR pairs. A later analysis estimated false discovery rates by permuting HLA or CMV assignments 20 times. In a later analysis, co-occurring TCRs were grouped using DBSCAN, and TCRdist sequence similarity was added for clustering within HLA-allele-positive subsets. For co-occurrence clustering, repertoires with fewer than 30,000 or more than 120,000 public chains were excluded, along with roughly 5 repertoires with anomalous nucleotide sharing. TCRdb carries this immuneACCESS record with in-frame sequences only. Its versions omit some clonotypes, under half of them owing to an unresolved V gene in the studies checked, with the rest unexplained. V, J and clone size are those of that table, while D and trimming were read from the DNA. Here the sample has around 140,000 clones; roughly 80% occur a single time. The ten largest clones capture about 2.9% of the sample.

From cysteine to phenylalanine, the CDR3 is 13 amino acids long. Only CDR3 DNA is held: 39 bases, read in frame from base 1. The junction shows trimming of 6 bases on V and 2 bases on J, and the gene matches do not reach 5 bases of it. CDR1 SQVTM and CDR2 ANQGSEA were looked up in the germline V gene. The cohort was made up of 500 to 800 healthy bone marrow donors. At the time of sampling, every cohort member was nominally healthy, though immune exposures that went unrecorded were likely present. The donor tested CMV seronegative and was one of the 352 seronegative cohort members. Each donor provided a peripheral blood sample, and peripheral blood mononuclear cells were used for TCR beta sequencing. The Qiagen DNeasy Blood Extraction Kit was used to extract genomic DNA from the blood cell samples.

Sequencing was done on a sample of PBMCs. The sequence was collected from a female donor in good health and CMV-seronegative. This sequence uses TRBV29-1 and TRBJ2-3, with 7 junctional bases fitting TRBD1. Read as DNA, the sequence is TGCAGCGTCTCTGACAGGGCCACAGATACGCAGTATTTT. Its translation is CSVSDRATDTQYF.